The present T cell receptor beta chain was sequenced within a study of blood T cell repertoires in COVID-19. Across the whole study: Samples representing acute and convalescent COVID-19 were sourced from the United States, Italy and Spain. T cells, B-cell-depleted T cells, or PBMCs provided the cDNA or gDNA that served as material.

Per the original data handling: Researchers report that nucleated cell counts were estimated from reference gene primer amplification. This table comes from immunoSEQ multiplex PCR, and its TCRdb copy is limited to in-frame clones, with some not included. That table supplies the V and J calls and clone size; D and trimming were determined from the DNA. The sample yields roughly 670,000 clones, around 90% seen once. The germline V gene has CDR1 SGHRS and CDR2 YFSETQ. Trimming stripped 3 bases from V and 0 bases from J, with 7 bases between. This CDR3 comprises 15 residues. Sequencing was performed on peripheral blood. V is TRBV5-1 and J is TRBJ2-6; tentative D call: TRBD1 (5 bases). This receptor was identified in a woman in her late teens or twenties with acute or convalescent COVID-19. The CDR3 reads CASSSTASGANVLTF. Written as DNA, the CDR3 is TGCGCCAGCAGCTCGACAGCCTCTGGGGCCAACGTCCTGACTTTC.